This is a list of T cell receptor beta chains from one sample in a study of T cell repertoires in cytomegalovirus infection. TCRdb called the reads again in MiXCR, with one record for every CDR3 protein. The sample has hundreds of thousands of distinct CDR3 sequences, around 31% seen once. The antigens for these receptors are not known. Source: cultured PBMCs, taken from culture after CMV antigen stimulation. These TCRs come from a human donor in good health (CMV status not recorded). Some clones in this sample may be carry-over from other donors' samples. Both conserved end residues are part of each CDR3. The D gene is left open where the match is weak. Rows give clone size only sometimes, using once, few, many, or a class for an expanded clone.

>TRBV7-2|-|-|TRBJ2-3
TGTGCCAGCAGCCCCGGAGGGGTCCGTAGCACAGATACGCAGTATTTT
CASSPGGVRSTDTQYF
>TRBV12-5|few|-|TRBJ2-3
TGTGCTAGTGGTTTGGACACAGATACGCAGTATTTT
CASGLDTDTQYF
>TRBV7-3|few|TRBD1|TRBJ2-1
TGTGCCAGCACCTGGACAGGGCCTAATGAGCAGTTCTTC
CASTWTGPNEQFF
>TRBV7-8|many|TRBD2|TRBJ2-7
TGTGCCAGCAGCCAATCTCGAGCGGGGGCCTACGAGCAGTACTTC
CASSQSRAGAYEQYF
>TRBV28|few|-|TRBJ2-2
TGTGCCACACTGACTCGGAACACCGGGGAGCTGTTTTTT
CATLTRNTGELFF
>TRBV10-3|few|TRBD2|TRBJ2-7
TGTGCCATCGGGACTAGCGGGAGAAGCGAGCAGTACTTC
CAIGTSGRSEQYF
>TRBV6-1|-|TRBD1|TRBJ1-1
TGTGCCAGCAGTCCGGACAGGGAGGAAAACACTGAAGCTTTCTTT
CASSPDREENTEAFF
>TRBV6-6|-|TRBD1|TRBJ1-5
TGTGCCAGCAGTTGGGACAGGGTGAATCAGCCCCAGCATTTT
CASSWDRVNQPQHF
>TRBV6-2/TRBV6-3|once|-|TRBJ2-1
TGTGCCAGCAGGCGCGGTATGGAGCAGTTCTTC
CASRRGMEQFF
>TRBV2|-|-|TRBJ1-5
TGTGCCAGCTTAAGAACGACCGGTCAGCCCCAGCATTTT
CASLRTTGQPQHF
>TRBV7-2|-|-|TRBJ2-7
TGTGCCAGCAGTAAAGAGGGCGGGATGTACGAGCAGTACTTC
CASSKEGGMYEQYF
>TRBV10-3|-|-|TRBJ1-3
TGTGCCATTTCGGACGGCGAAGGTAACACCATATATTTT
CAISDGEGNTIYF
>TRBV4-1|-|-|TRBJ2-1
TGCGCCAGCAGCCCGTCCGCATGGAATGAGCAGTTCTTC
CASSPSAWNEQFF
>TRBV7-2|many|-|TRBJ2-3
TGTGCCAGCAGCTTAGTCGGGGGTACAGATACGCAGTATTTT
CASSLVGGTDTQYF
>TRBV18|few|-|TRBJ1-3
TGTGCCAGCTCACCACCCTTAATTCTAGGCTCTGGAAACACCATATATTTT
CASSPPLILGSGNTIYF
>TRBV12-3/TRBV12-4|-|-|TRBJ1-5
TGTGCCACCACTACCAAAGACAGGCGCAATCAGCCCCAGCATTTT
CATTTKDRRNQPQHF
>TRBV6-5|-|-|TRBJ1-1
TGTGCCAGCAGTTACTTTCTCAGTCTTGGCACTGAAGCTTTCTTT
CASSYFLSLGTEAFF
>TRBV7-6|-|-|TRBJ2-5
TGTGCCAGCAGACGAGGGGCGGGGTCGAAGACCCAGTACTTC
CASRRGAGSKTQYF
>TRBV4-1|-|-|TRBJ1-2
TGCGCCAGCAGCCAAGACCCTGGCGGCTACACCTTC
CASSQDPGGYTF
>TRBV5-4|-|TRBD1|TRBJ2-5
TGTGCCAGCAAACCGGGACAGGGGGCGGATGTGGAGACCCAGTACTTC
CASKPGQGADVETQYF
>TRBV6-1|-|-|TRBJ1-3
TGTGCCAGCAGAGAAGGTTGGGGCGCGAGTGGAAACACCATATATTTT
CASREGWGASGNTIYF
>TRBV18|many|TRBD1|TRBJ2-7
TGTGCCAGCAGTCCCGGGACAGGGGGTGACGAGCAGTACTTC
CASSPGTGGDEQYF
>TRBV20-1|-|-|TRBJ1-1
TGCAGTGCTAGAGGTGTTTGGACTGAAGCTTTCTTT
CSARGVWTEAFF
>TRBV7-8|many|-|TRBJ2-7
TGTGCCAGCAGCTCCCGGGACTCGATAAGGGAGCAGTACTTC
CASSSRDSIREQYF
>TRBV7-8|few|-|TRBJ1-4
TGTGCCAGCAGCACGCCAGGAAGTAATTTGAATGAAAAACTGTTTTTT
CASSTPGSNLNEKLFF
>TRBV11-2|few|-|TRBJ1-1
TGTGCCAGCAGCCCCCGGTTTGAGGGTGAAAAGACTGAAGCTTTCTTT
CASSPRFEGEKTEAFF
>TRBV18|-|TRBD1|TRBJ2-5
TGTGCCAGCTCGATCTACAGGGGTGAAGAGACCCAGTACTTC
CASSIYRGEETQYF
>TRBV7-2|-|TRBD2|TRBJ2-1
TGTGCCAGCAGCCCGCGAACCGGGACTAGCGGCTACAATGAGCAGTTCTTC
CASSPRTGTSGYNEQFF
>TRBV5-1|-|-|TRBJ2-7
TGCGCCAGCAGCCCACCCGGACTTTCCAATTCCTACGAGCAGTACTTC
CASSPPGLSNSYEQYF
>TRBV4-3|-|-|TRBJ2-7
TGCGCCAGCAGCCAAGATCGAGGGGGACGCGAGCAGTACTTC
CASSQDRGGREQYF
>TRBV6-1|-|-|TRBJ1-2
TGTGCCAGCAGTTACCAGGGCGGTTTTGGCGATGGCTACACCTTC
CASSYQGGFGDGYTF
>TRBV7-2|-|-|TRBJ1-3
TGTGCCAGCAGCTGGGGGGGTCACCCTGGAAACACCATATATTTT
CASSWGGHPGNTIYF